The 24 T cell receptor beta chains below all came from one sample that was sequenced in a study of post-analysis software for immune sequencing data. Study-wide points: Patients showed TRBV5-6, TRBV5-1 and TRBV20-1 among five TRBV segments more frequent than in controls.

The authors incorporated unique molecular identifiers into the TCR beta cDNA libraries. A single record per CDR3 protein comes from TCRdb applying MiXCR to the PCR reads. The data show about 200,000 distinct CDR3 sequences, approximately 30% seen once. No antigen is known for these receptors. The sequenced material came from blood. All receptors derive from a girl aged 2-17 years with multiple sclerosis.

V gene TRBV20-1 combines with J gene TRBJ1-2, with no clear D. Germline V CDR1 and CDR2: DFQATT, SNEGSKA (reference sequence). The CDR3 runs to 12 residues. Trimming removed 5 bases from V and 8 bases from J, with 15 bases in between. The CDR3 DNA sequence: TGCAGTGCTGACGGGGAGGCGGCCGGCTACACCTTC. It yields the protein CSADGEAAGYTF.

Note on this clonotype: A much larger clone differs by one base, so this may be a read error. This chain joins TRBV28 and TRBJ1-2; D is undetermined. This CDR3 has 15 amino acids. CDR1 MDHEN and CDR2 SYDVKM come from the germline V gene. Trimming left V 7 bases short and J 4 bases short, with 19 bases between. The CDR3 protein is CASNPETFSVYGYTF. CDR3 nucleotide sequence: TGTGCCAGCAACCCGGAAACCTTTTCAGTCTATGGCTACACCTTC.

Many counts were recorded for this clonotype. V usage is TRBV27 and J usage is TRBJ2-5; 8 bases agree with TRBD2. The germline V gene encodes CDR1 MNHEY and CDR2 SMNVEV (reference sequence). The CDR3 contains 16 residues. V lost 6 bases to trimming and J lost 1 base; unmatched junction nucleotides: 10. The CDR3 reads CASSSYTGGGQETQYF. The CDR3 nucleotides are TGTGCCAGCAGCAGCTATACCGGGGGGGGCCAAGAGACCCAGTACTTC.

The V call is TRBV12-3 or TRBV12-4, the J call TRBJ2-5; no firm D call. CDR3 length equals 11 residues. V was trimmed by 6 bases and J by 2 bases, leaving 4 bases between them. CDR3 in DNA: TGTGCCAGCAGAAAACAAGAGACCCAGTACTTC. Protein product: CASRKQETQYF.

The table lists this clonotype with many counts. The chain joins TRBV5-1 to TRBJ2-7, with 10 bases matching TRBD1. The V gene's germline CDR1 is SGHRS and CDR2 YFSETQ. The trim removed 4 bases at V and 2 bases at J, leaving 3 bases unmatched. This CDR3 has 14 amino acids. The CDR3 loop is CASSGGQGAYEQYF. For the CDR3, the DNA is TGCGCCAGCAGCGGAGGACAGGGGGCCTACGAGCAGTACTTC.

CDR3 nucleotide sequence: TGCAGCGTCCAGCAAGAGACCCAGTACTTC. This gives the protein CSVQQETQYF. This sequence joins TRBV29-1 and TRBJ2-5; D gene uncertain. CDR3 length: 10 amino acids. Trimming took off 6 bases at V and 2 bases at J, with 4 bases between the two ends. Germline V gene lookup returns CDR1 SQVTM and CDR2 ANQGSEA.

This clonotype came up many times. The chain has TRBV29-1 and TRBJ2-7, with a possible D match to TRBD1 (6 bases). Germline V gene sequence: CDR1 SQVTM, CDR2 ANQGSEA. Deletions cut 6 bases from V and 0 bases from J, with 15 bases between. The CDR3 contains 14 residues. The CDR3 bases are TGCAGCGTAGAGGGGGACGGAAGCTCCTACGAGCAGTACTTC. Protein: CSVEGDGSSYEQYF.

This clonotype was detected only a few times. The rearrangement joins TRBV18 to TRBJ2-7; D perhaps matches TRBD2 (5 bases). Trimming removed 0 bases at V and 2 bases at J, with 14 bases between. This CDR3 comprises 16 residues. Per germline, CDR1 KGHSH and CDR2 LQKENI. For the CDR3, the DNA is TGTGCCAGCTCACCACCGAGGGCAGGAGTAACCTACGAGCAGTACTTC. Translation: CASSPPRAGVTYEQYF.

The gene calls are TRBV28 and TRBJ1-2; D may be TRBD1 (6 bases). The germline V gene has CDR1 MDHEN and CDR2 SYDVKM. The CDR3 is 15 amino acids. Between the trimmed V and J ends, which lost 7 bases and 3 bases, there was a span of 18 bases. CDR3 nucleotide sequence: TGTGCCAGCACCCGTAGGTTGACAGGCGACTATGGCTACACCTTC. This sequence encodes CASTRRLTGDYGYTF.

This clonotype was detected a few times. The J gene is TRBJ2-3, the V gene TRBV5-6; D is uncertain. The CDR3 consists of 14 residues. Germline V gives CDR1 SGHDT, CDR2 YYEEEE. V was clipped by 0 bases and J by 5 bases, with 10 bases between them. CDR3 sequence: CASSLGLHGDTQYF. The CDR3 nucleotides read TGTGCCAGCAGCTTGGGACTCCACGGAGATACGCAGTATTTT.

This clonotype has a handful of counts. The chain links TRBV7-8 to TRBJ1-2; no clear D. Germline CDR1 SGHVS, CDR2 FQNEAQ. The CDR3 runs to 13 residues. V dropped 4 bases and J dropped 6 bases, with 12 bases sitting between them. The chain's CDR3 is CASSSRGGHGYTF. DNA for the CDR3: TGTGCCAGCAGCTCAAGAGGCGGGCATGGCTACACCTTC.

There are a few counts of this clonotype. The chain links TRBV5-1 to TRBJ2-1; tentative D call: TRBD2 (5 bases). Germline CDR1 SGHRS, CDR2 YFSETQ. Trimming took off 5 bases at V and 1 base at J, with 10 bases between the two ends. The CDR3 length is 14 residues. Written as DNA, the CDR3 is TGCGCCAGCAGGTACGGGGAGTCCTACAATGAGCAGTTCTTC. This sequence encodes CASRYGESYNEQFF.

There are a few counts of this clonotype. V usage is TRBV6-2 or TRBV6-3 and J usage is TRBJ1-4; 8 positions match TRBD1. V was clipped by 4 bases and J by 10 bases; unmatched bases: 11. The CDR3 covers 15 residues. The germline CDR1 and CDR2 sequences are MNHEY and SVGEGT. This CDR3 reads CASSSQQGGSGKLFF. The CDR3 coding sequence is TGTGCCAGCAGTTCACAACAGGGGGGTAGCGGAAAACTGTTTTTT.

This clonotype was seen a handful of times. The chain couples TRBV15 to TRBJ1-5; unclear D gene. The CDR3 runs 13 residues. CDR1 is LNHNV and CDR2 is YYDKDF in the germline V gene (reference sequence). The V end was cut by 1 base, the J end by 4 bases, with 5 bases between. The CDR3: CATSRALNQPQHF. The CDR3 nucleotides are TGTGCCACCAGCAGAGCCCTGAATCAGCCCCAGCATTTT.

This clonotype was seen ten or more times. The chain joins TRBV7-2 to TRBJ2-5; D unclear. This CDR3 has 11 residues. Germline V gene sequence: CDR1 SGHTA, CDR2 FQGNSA. Trimming shortened V by 5 bases and J by 4 bases, and 5 bases separated the two germline ends. Written as DNA, the CDR3 is TGTGCCAGCAGCCCCGTAGAGACCCAGTACTTC. The encoded protein is CASSPVETQYF.

The chain carries TRBV5-1 and TRBJ1-6; TRBD1 might be the D (6 bases). There are 16 residues in the CDR3. V lost 0 bases and J lost 7, with 14 bases in between. Germline-derived CDR1 and CDR2 are SGHRS and YFSETQ. This CDR3 reads CASSLGTAPTNSPLHF. In nucleotides, the CDR3 is TGCGCCAGCAGCTTGGGGACAGCACCTACAAATTCACCCCTCCACTTT.

The chain uses TRBV9 and TRBJ1-2; D is undetermined. CDR3 length: 14 residues. Trimming left V 4 bases short and J 6 bases short, with 16 bases between. The germline CDR1 and CDR2 sequences are SGDLS and YYNGEE. CDR3 amino acids: CASSPRTLAHGYTF. CDR3 coding DNA: TGTGCCAGCAGCCCCCGGACTCTCGCCCATGGCTACACCTTC.

The rearrangement uses TRBV20-1 and TRBJ1-2; TRBD1 might be the D (6 bases). The CDR3 extends over 13 amino acids. The V end lost 3 bases, the J end lost 5 bases, and 13 bases lay between the germline ends. Germline lookup yields CDR1 DFQATT and CDR2 SNEGSKA (reference sequence). The CDR3 bases are TGCAGTGCTAGTCTGGGGCAGGGGTATGGCTACACCTTC. It specifies CSASLGQGYGYTF.

This clonotype was seen repeatedly, ten times or more. V and J are TRBV2 and TRBJ2-7, with a weak D call TRBD2 (7 bases). V was clipped by 7 bases and J by 2 bases, with 12 bases between them. The germline gives CDR1 SNHLY, CDR2 FYNNEI. CDR3 length: 13 residues. The CDR3 here is CASTRGAPYEQYF. CDR3 sequence (DNA): TGTGCCAGCACCCGGGGGGCACCCTACGAGCAGTACTTC.

This clonotype has only a few counts. V gene TRBV5-1 combines with J gene TRBJ1-3; D is uncertain. V shed 0 bases and J shed 0 bases, with 13 bases lying between them. The CDR3 runs to 17 residues. The V gene's germline CDR1 is SGHRS and CDR2 YFSETQ. The CDR3 DNA follows: TGCGCCAGCAGCTTGGCCGTTGGCGGATACTCTGGAAACACCATATATTTT. Translated: CASSLAVGGYSGNTIYF.

With respect to this clonotype: A much larger clonotype is one base distant, so this may be a read error. The V gene is TRBV5-6, the J gene TRBJ2-6; D possibly matches TRBD1 or TRBD2 (5 bases each). Germline CDR1 and CDR2: SGHDT and YYEEEE. This CDR3 spans 14 amino acids. CDR3 nucleotide sequence: TGTGCCAGCCGCCCAGGGAGTGGGGCCAACGTCCGGACTTTC. Amino acid sequence: CASRPGSGANVRTF.

Only one count was recorded for this clonotype. A clone one base away is much larger, so this may be a read error. This chain uses TRBV29-1 with TRBJ1-1; TRBD1 agrees at 7 bases. Germline CDR1 SQVTM, CDR2 ANQGSEA. CDR3 length equals 14 residues. Trimming at V came to 3 bases and at J to 6 bases, leaving 10 bases not matched to a gene. The CDR3 here is CSVEGQGVRAEAFF. In DNA, the CDR3 is TGCAGCGTTGAGGGCCAGGGGGTGAGGGCTGAAGCTTTCTTT.

This clonotype was counted only a few times. This sequence joins TRBV5-1 and TRBJ1-1; 7 bases match TRBD1. In germline, CDR1 is SGHRS, CDR2 YFSETQ. This CDR3 is built from 15 residues. V shed 0 bases, J shed 4 bases, and the junction held 6 bases outside the gene matches. This CDR3 is CASSLERGQGTEAFF. In DNA form, the CDR3 reads TGCGCCAGCAGCTTGGAAAGGGGGCAGGGCACTGAAGCTTTCTTT.

The genes are TRBV6-1 and TRBJ2-5; TRBD2 matches 13 bases. The CDR3 sequence is 16 residues long. Unmatched junction bases numbered 5, after V lost 4 bases and J lost 3 bases. The germline gives CDR1 MNHNS, CDR2 SASEGT. CDR3 DNA: TGTGCCAGCAGTGCCTCCGGGACTAGCGGGGAAGAGACCCAGTACTTC. Amino acids: CASSASGTSGEETQYF.